This T cell receptor (beta chain) was recovered during a study of vaccination and CD4 T cells after COVID-19. As to this clonotype: As yet, its antigen is unknown.

Described treatment: approximately 9-day PBMC culture with coronavirus spike peptide pools or control peptides (ViraFEST assay). Study-wide results and caveats: Spike mono-reactivity was shown by 304 of 307 vaccine-specific clones in convalescent patients. For convalescent patients, a median around 90% of reactive clones surfaced exclusively after vaccination.

An Oncomine TCR Beta short-read assay was used to sequence the DNA from cultured CD4+ T cells. TCRdb called the PCR reads again in MiXCR, with one record for every CDR3 protein. Altogether 20,000 or so distinct CDR3 sequences are present, roughly 41% being singletons, with the ten largest covering around 8.3%. The sequencing used CD4+ T cells from blood, cultured in vitro, collected after SARS-CoV-2 vaccination. The source is a human donor who had recovered from COVID-19.

CDR3 sequence (DNA): TGTGCCAGTAGTACTCGGACTGAGTACACTGAAGCTTTCTTT. As protein: CASSTRTEYTEAFF. V and J are TRBV19 and TRBJ1-1, with D hard to call. The CDR3 runs 14 residues. The germline V gene has CDR1 LNHDA and CDR2 SQIVND (reference sequence). V gave up 4 bases and J gave up 3 bases, with 12 bases separating them.